The clone carrying this T cell receptor beta chain was observed a single time. This specimen belongs to a study of blood T cell repertoires in COVID-19. The overall study: The United States, Italy and Spain supplied acute and convalescent COVID-19 samples. T cells, B-cell-depleted T cells, or PBMCs provided the cDNA or gDNA that served as material.

Libraries were prepared by immunoSEQ multiplex PCR; TCRdb keeps only in-frame clonotypes and omits some of them. The sample contains about 56,000 clones, more than 70% of which appear only once. The sequencing input was peripheral blood. The receptor's source is a man aged 55 to 69 with COVID-19, enrolled during active disease.

CDR3 nucleotides: TGTGCCAGCAGTTACCGAGGACAGGGGGAATCGTGGCCCCTCCACTTT. This sequence encodes CASSYRGQGESWPLHF. The genes are TRBV6-6 and TRBJ1-6, with TRBD1 matching 10 bases. With V trimmed by 2 bases and J by 13 bases, 11 bases remained unmatched. CDR1 and CDR2 (germline): MNHNY, SVGAGI (reference sequence). CDR3 length: 16 residues.